The sequence of this TCR beta chain was determined in a study of T cells expressing NK-cell markers. The study's findings and limits: The CD3+CD56-NKG2C+ fraction of a few donors was also led by these clonotypes.

For this clonotype: Its antigen remains unknown.

This CDR3 has 16 amino acids. Per germline, CDR1 SGHRS and CDR2 YFSETQ. Using the 5' RACE reads, TCRdb records one entry per CDR3 protein without DNA. The repertoire table contains about 300,000 distinct CDR3 sequences. Specimen: blood T cells: a sorted CD56 or NKG2C T cell subset, CD4+ or CD8+ T cells, or bulk PBMC T cells (not recorded which). The origin of this receptor is a woman aged 18 to 75 in good health. The J gene is TRBJ2-5, the V gene TRBV5-1; TCRdb returns TRBD1, unconfirmable since there is no DNA. The CDR3 sequence is CASSFLTGVMSETQYF.